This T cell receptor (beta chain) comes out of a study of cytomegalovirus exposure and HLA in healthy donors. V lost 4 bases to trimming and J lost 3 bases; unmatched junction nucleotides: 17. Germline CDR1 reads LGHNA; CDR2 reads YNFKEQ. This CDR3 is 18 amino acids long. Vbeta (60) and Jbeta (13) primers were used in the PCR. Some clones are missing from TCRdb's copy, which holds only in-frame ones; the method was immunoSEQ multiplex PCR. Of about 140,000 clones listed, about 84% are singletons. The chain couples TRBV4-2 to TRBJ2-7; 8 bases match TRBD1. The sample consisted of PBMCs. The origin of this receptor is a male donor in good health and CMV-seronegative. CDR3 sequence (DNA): TGTGCCAGCAGCCTCGGACAGGGTCAGAACCACTACTACTACGAGCAGTACTTC. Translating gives CASSLGQGQNHYYYEQYF.